This entry lists 3 T cell receptor beta chains sequenced from one sample in a study of T cells in Graves' hyperthyroidism and ophthalmopathy. Authors of the study amplified TCR beta CDR3 regions from RNA transcripts. TCR CDR3 underwent first-round RT-PCR with the HTBI primer set. A single record per CDR3 protein comes from TCRdb applying MiXCR to the multiplex PCR reads. Of more than 550,000 distinct CDR3 sequences in the sample, 45% were seen once. Specimen: peripheral blood or thyroid tissue (not recorded which). The origin of the receptors is an adult man with Graves' disease, either hyperthyroidism or ophthalmopathy (not recorded which).

This clonotype was seen just once. This clone may be a read error of a much larger clone one base away. The chain carries TRBV19 and TRBJ1-6, with 7 bases that match TRBD1. The CDR3 loop spans 11 amino acids. Germline CDR1 and CDR2: LNHDA and SQIVND (reference sequence). CDR3 loop: CASGQEGPPHF. The CDR3 nucleotides are TGTGCCAGTGGACAGGAAGGCCCCCCCCACTTT.

The chain combines TRBV28 with TRBJ1-4; 7 nucleotides line up with TRBD1. Trimming at V came to 5 bases and at J to 8 bases, leaving 11 bases not matched to a gene. The CDR3 has 15 amino acids. CDR1 is MDHEN and CDR2 is SYDVKM in the germline V gene. In nucleotides, the CDR3 is TGTGCCAGCAGTGGGGGCGACAGGGCGGGCGAAAAACTGTTTTTT. Protein: CASSGGDRAGEKLFF.

This clonotype was recorded at least ten times. The V gene is TRBV7-9, the J gene TRBJ1-5; no reliable D call. Germline V gives CDR1 SEHNR, CDR2 FQNEAQ (reference sequence). V lost 1 base and J 6 bases, leaving 4 bases between the germline ends. This CDR3 is built from 12 residues. The CDR3 nucleotides are TGTGCCAGCAGCTTAGGTCTTCAGCCCCAGCATTTT. This gives the protein CASSLGLQPQHF.